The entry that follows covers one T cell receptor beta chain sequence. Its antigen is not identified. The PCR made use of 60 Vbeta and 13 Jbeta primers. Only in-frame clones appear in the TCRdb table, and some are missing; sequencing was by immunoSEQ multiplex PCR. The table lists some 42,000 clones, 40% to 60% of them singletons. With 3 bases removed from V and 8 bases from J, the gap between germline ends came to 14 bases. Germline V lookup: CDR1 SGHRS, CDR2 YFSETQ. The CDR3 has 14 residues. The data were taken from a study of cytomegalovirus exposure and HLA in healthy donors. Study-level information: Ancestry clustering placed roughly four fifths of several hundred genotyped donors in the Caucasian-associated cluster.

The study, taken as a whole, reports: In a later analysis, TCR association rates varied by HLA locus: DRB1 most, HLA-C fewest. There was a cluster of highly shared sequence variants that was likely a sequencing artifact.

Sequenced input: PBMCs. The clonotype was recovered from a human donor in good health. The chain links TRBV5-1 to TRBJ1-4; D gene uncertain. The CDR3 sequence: CASSSSGNGEKLFF. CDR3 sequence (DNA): TGCGCCAGCAGCTCCTCAGGAAATGGCGAAAAACTGTTTTTT.